These 29 T cell receptor beta chains share one sample of origin, sequenced in a study of cytomegalovirus exposure and HLA in healthy donors. Primers for the PCR totalled 60 Vbeta and 13 Jbeta. The method was immunoSEQ multiplex PCR; TCRdb's version includes in-frame clones alone and lacks a portion of them. This sample contains about 130,000 clones. The sample consisted of PBMCs. The receptors were gathered from a man between 18 and 35 years old in good health and CMV-seronegative.

The J gene is TRBJ1-5, the V gene TRBV4-1; D is ambiguous. Trimming left V 1 base short and J 7 bases short, with 11 bases between. There are 14 residues in the CDR3. Germline CDR1 and CDR2: MGHRA and YSYEKL. The CDR3 region has the DNA TGCGCCAGCAGCCAAGTGGCAGTCAAGCAGCCCCAGCATTTT. It is translated as CASSQVAVKQPQHF.

The chain is built from TRBV15 and TRBJ2-7; 7 positions match TRBD1. Germline loops: CDR1 LNHNV, CDR2 YYDKDF (reference sequence). This CDR3 region has 16 residues. Germline trimming cut 2 bases from V and 3 bases from J; bases unmatched to any gene: 10. CDR3: CATSRRRQGLLYEQYF. In DNA form, the CDR3 reads TGTGCCACCAGCAGACGGAGACAGGGCCTACTCTACGAGCAGTACTTC.

The DNA for the CDR3 is TGTGCCAGCAGTTCCCCCAGGGGAGGGCTGGGCACTGAAGCTTTCTTT. Translated: CASSSPRGGLGTEAFF. The V call is TRBV28, the J call TRBJ1-1; TRBD1 is a possible D gene (6 bases). CDR3 length equals 16 residues. Germline CDR1 is MDHEN and CDR2 is SYDVKM. Trimming left V 4 bases short and J 4 bases short, with 19 bases between. Using reference TRBV28 and TRBJ1-1 for the parts outside the CDR3, the full variable domain is DVKVTQSSRYLVKRTGEKVFLECVQDMDHENMFWYRQDPGLGLRLIYFSYDVKMKEKGDIPEGYSVSREKKERFSLILESASTNQTSMYLCASSSPRGGLGTEAFFGQGTRLTVV.

V gene TRBV5-1 combines with J gene TRBJ2-7; maybe TRBD2 (6 bases). V lost 0 bases and J lost 7, with 17 bases in between. The CDR3 sequence is 15 residues long. From germline, CDR1 is SGHRS and CDR2 YFSETQ. CDR3 residues: CASSLDGAGGSEQYF. DNA for the CDR3: TGCGCCAGCAGCTTGGACGGGGCCGGGGGTTCTGAGCAGTACTTC.

This chain connects TRBV25-1 to TRBJ2-7, with unresolved D. V was pared by 2 bases and J by 3 bases, with 8 bases between. The CDR3 totals 13 residues. CDR1 and CDR2 from the germline V gene are MGHDK and SYGVNS. CDR3 residues: CASSEQANYEQYF. CDR3 bases: TGTGCCAGCAGTGAACAGGCGAACTACGAGCAGTACTTC.

This chain links TRBV7-9 with TRBJ2-7; 7 nucleotides agree with TRBD1. The J segment lost 12 bases and the V segment lost 1 base, leaving 12 bases of the junction unmatched. Per the germline V gene, CDR1 is SEHNR and CDR2 is FQNEAQ (reference sequence). This CDR3 is 14 amino acids long. This chain's CDR3 is CASSLGVMGTELYF. Here the CDR3 DNA reads TGTGCCAGCAGCTTAGGGGTTATGGGGACAGAGTTGTACTTC.

This chain joins TRBV9 and TRBJ1-2; a possible D gene is TRBD1 (6 bases). The V and J ends lost 3 bases and 6 bases respectively, with 9 bases between them. The CDR3 sequence is 12 residues long. The germline CDR1 and CDR2 sequences are SGDLS and YYNGEE. The CDR3 loop is CASSEGDDGYTF. The CDR3 DNA sequence: TGTGCCAGCAGCGAGGGGGACGATGGCTACACCTTC.

The chain has TRBV30 and TRBJ1-5; 8 nucleotides match TRBD1. From germline, CDR1 is GTSNPN and CDR2 SVGIG (reference sequence). The CDR3 has 14 residues. The J segment lost 5 bases and the V segment lost 1 base, leaving 4 bases of the junction unmatched. This CDR3 reads CAWSAPGGYQPQHF. CDR3 DNA sequence: TGTGCCTGGAGTGCCCCAGGGGGCTATCAGCCCCAGCATTTT.

The V gene is TRBV6-4, the J gene TRBJ2-1, with a weak D call TRBD2 (5 bases). V shed 3 bases and J shed 8 bases, with 8 bases lying between them. Germline V lookup: CDR1 MRHNA, CDR2 SNTAGT. The CDR3 loop spans 12 amino acids. The CDR3 bases are TGTGCCAGCAGTGAGGAGGCGGATGAGCAGTTCTTC. Translating gives CASSEEADEQFF.

This chain joins TRBV9 and TRBJ2-3, with D hard to call. The length of the CDR3 is 14 residues. Deletions cut 0 bases from V and 5 bases from J, with 10 bases between. Germline V gives CDR1 SGDLS, CDR2 YYNGEE. The CDR3: CASSVASGRDTQYF. The DNA of the CDR3 is TGTGCCAGCAGCGTAGCGAGTGGGCGAGATACGCAGTATTTT.

The chain employs TRBV11-2 and TRBJ1-2, with no clear D. The CDR3 consists of 12 residues. Germline V gives CDR1 SGHAT, CDR2 FQNNGV. Trimming pared 5 bases from V and 4 bases from J, leaving 8 bases between. CDR3 sequence reads: CASSRDSYGYTF. The CDR3 DNA is TGTGCCAGCAGCCGGGATTCCTATGGCTACACCTTC.

The chain couples TRBV7-8 to TRBJ1-5; possible D gene TRBD1, 5 bases. V lost 7 bases and J lost 1, with 11 bases in between. Germline assignment: CDR1 SGHVS and CDR2 FQNEAQ. The length of the CDR3 is 14 residues. CDR3 protein: CASTFGGSNQPQHF. DNA for the CDR3: TGTGCCAGCACCTTCGGGGGGAGCAATCAGCCCCAGCATTTT.

The chain is built from TRBV6-4 and TRBJ1-2; D is ambiguous. Trimming stripped 1 base from V and 6 bases from J, with 12 bases between. The CDR3 consists of 14 residues. CDR1 is MRHNA, CDR2 SNTAGT, per germline. This chain's CDR3 is CASSDWSDYHGYTF. As DNA, the CDR3 is TGTGCCAGCAGTGACTGGTCAGACTACCATGGCTACACCTTC.

The chain recombines TRBV7-9 with TRBJ1-1; no firm D call. Germline-derived CDR1 and CDR2 are SEHNR and FQNEAQ (reference sequence). The CDR3 contains 12 residues. Trimming removed 2 bases from V and 7 bases from J, with 8 bases in between. The CDR3 nucleotides are TGTGCCAGCAGCTTAATTCCGAGTGAAGCTTTCTTT. This codes for CASSLIPSEAFF. The variable domain in full, completed from reference TRBV7-9 and TRBJ1-1, reads DTGVSQNPRHKITKRGQNVTFRCDPISEHNRLYWYRQTLGQGPEFLTYFQNEAQLEKSRLLSDRFSAERPKGSFSTLEIQRTEQGDSAMYLCASSLIPSEAFFGQGTRLTVV.

This chain connects TRBV4-1 to TRBJ2-7, with D unclear. The CDR3 sequence is 12 residues long. Germline CDR1 and CDR2: MGHRA and YSYEKL. Trimming left V 0 bases short and J 7 bases short, with 7 bases between. The DNA of the CDR3 is TGCGCCAGCAGCCAAGATCCCGGGGAGCAGTACTTC. Encoded protein: CASSQDPGEQYF.

This rearrangement joins TRBV6-4 to TRBJ2-2; the D gene is possibly TRBD1 (6 bases). V was shortened by 6 bases and J by 1 base, with 6 bases between the two germline ends. This CDR3 contains 13 residues. Germline V gene lookup returns CDR1 MRHNA and CDR2 SNTAGT. CDR3 nucleotide sequence: TGTGCCAGCAGGACAGGGAACACCGGGGAGCTGTTTTTT. It codes for CASRTGNTGELFF.

The chain is built from TRBV29-1 and TRBJ2-4; 9 bases are a match to TRBD1. Germline V gives CDR1 SQVTM, CDR2 ANQGSEA. The CDR3 consists of 11 residues. V was clipped by 7 bases and J by 10 bases; unmatched bases: 5. CDR3 DNA sequence: TGCAGCGCCCGGACAGGGGAGATTCAGTACTTC. Translating it yields CSARTGEIQYF.

This chain links TRBV28 with TRBJ1-2; D perhaps matches TRBD1 (6 bases). The CDR3 runs to 13 residues. V shed 5 bases and J shed 5 bases, with 12 bases lying between them. Germline assignment: CDR1 MDHEN and CDR2 SYDVKM. The CDR3 DNA reads TGTGCCAGCAGTCAGGGGATACGATATGGCTACACCTTC. This codes for CASSQGIRYGYTF.

The chain couples TRBV18 to TRBJ1-2; D ambiguous. The CDR3 loop spans 13 amino acids. Germline lookup yields CDR1 KGHSH and CDR2 LQKENI. V lost 8 bases and J lost 0, with 10 bases in between. CDR3 amino acids: CASTVKANYGYTF. Written as DNA, the CDR3 is TGTGCCAGCACAGTCAAAGCTAACTATGGCTACACCTTC. Together with reference TRBV18 and TRBJ1-2, the CDR3 gives the full variable domain: NAGVMQNPRHLVRRRGQEARLRCSPMKGHSHVYWYRQLPEEGLKFMVYLQKENIIDESGMPKERFSAEFPKEGPSILRIQQVVRGDSAAYFCASTVKANYGYTFGSGTRLTVV.

The rearrangement joins TRBV2 to TRBJ2-1; 7 nucleotides line up with TRBD2. J was trimmed by 3 bases and V by 3 bases; bases with no gene match: 2. CDR1 is SNHLY and CDR2 is FYNNEI in the germline V gene. This CDR3 comprises 14 residues. The CDR3 region is CASSEASGYNEQFF. The CDR3 bases are TGTGCCAGCAGTGAGGCTAGCGGCTACAATGAGCAGTTCTTC.

V usage is TRBV30 and J usage is TRBJ2-7; 12 bases fit TRBD2. This CDR3 is 15 amino acids long. V lost 4 bases, J lost 6 bases, and 10 bases stayed unmatched. Germline V lookup: CDR1 GTSNPN, CDR2 SVGIG (reference sequence). In DNA form, the CDR3 reads TGTGCCTGGACCCCTCTAGCGGGGGGGCCGGGCGAGCAGTACTTC. Residues: CAWTPLAGGPGEQYF.

This chain connects TRBV7-2 to TRBJ2-2; 7 bases are shared with TRBD1. Germline V lookup: CDR1 SGHTA, CDR2 FQGNSA. V lost 2 bases, J lost 0 bases, and 9 bases stayed unmatched. The CDR3 runs to 18 residues. The CDR3 sequence is CASSLRGTGASNTGELFF. The CDR3 nucleotides are TGTGCCAGCAGCTTACGGGGCACAGGGGCCTCGAACACCGGGGAGCTGTTTTTT.

The chain uses TRBV7-9 and TRBJ2-4; TRBD1 agrees at 8 bases. CDR3 length: 16 amino acids. Germline CDR1 and CDR2: SEHNR and FQNEAQ (reference sequence). J gave up 0 bases and V 5 bases, and 6 bases lay outside the gene matches. The CDR3 sequence: CASSLGQGLAKNIQYF. For the CDR3, the DNA is TGTGCCAGCAGCCTAGGACAGGGACTAGCCAAAAACATTCAGTACTTC.

The rearrangement uses TRBV6-5 and TRBJ1-1, with a weak D call TRBD1 (5 bases). The V gene lost 0 bases and the J gene lost 7 bases, with 15 bases spanning the gap. The CDR3 contains 15 residues. Germline CDR1 is MNHEY and CDR2 is SVGAGI. DNA of the CDR3: TGTGCCAGCAGTTACTCGAACTGGGGGGGAGTTGAAGCTTTCTTT. Protein sequence: CASSYSNWGGVEAFF.

CDR3 DNA: TGCAGCGTTGCCCGGACAGGGAGTGAAAAACTGTTTTTT. This codes for CSVARTGSEKLFF. The chain is built from TRBV29-1 and TRBJ1-4; TRBD1 matches 8 bases. CDR3 length: 13 amino acids. The V gene's germline CDR1 is SQVTM and CDR2 ANQGSEA. V shed 4 bases, J shed 7 bases, and the junction held 5 bases outside the gene matches.

The chain carries TRBV19 and TRBJ1-2; D may be TRBD1 (5 bases). There are 15 residues in the CDR3. Between the trimmed V and J ends, which lost 4 bases and 5 bases, there was a span of 17 bases. Germline CDR1 LNHDA, CDR2 SQIVND (reference sequence). In DNA, the CDR3 is TGTGCCAGTAGTAGTCAAGGGGCAGTTCGATATGGCTACACCTTC. Its protein product is CASSSQGAVRYGYTF.

The chain joins TRBV4-1 to TRBJ2-3, with D possibly matching TRBD2 (7 bases). This CDR3 is 16 amino acids long. CDR1 MGHRA and CDR2 YSYEKL come from the germline V gene. The V gene lost 0 bases and the J gene lost 6 bases, with 16 bases spanning the gap. The CDR3 loop reads CASSQERGGASDTQYF. CDR3 nucleotide sequence: TGCGCCAGCAGCCAAGAACGAGGGGGGGCCTCGGATACGCAGTATTTT.

This chain uses TRBV2 with TRBJ2-7, with TRBD1 identical over 10 bases. The CDR3 length is 16 residues. J was trimmed by 2 bases and V by 6 bases; bases with no gene match: 10. In germline, CDR1 is SNHLY, CDR2 FYNNEI. The CDR3 DNA reads TGTGCCAGCAGATCCCTAAGGGACAGGGGTGCCTACGAGCAGTACTTC. Translating it yields CASRSLRDRGAYEQYF. Supplemented by reference TRBV2 and TRBJ2-7, the full variable domain reads EPEVTQTPSHQVTQMGQEVILRCVPISNHLYFYWYRQILGQKVEFLVSFYNNEISEKSEIFDDQFSVERPDGSNFTLKIRSTKLEDSAMYFCASRSLRDRGAYEQYFGPGTRLTVT.

This chain joins TRBV7-9 and TRBJ2-3; 14 bases are a match to TRBD2. The CDR3 is 18 amino acids. Trimming at V came to 5 bases and at J to 4 bases, leaving 11 bases not matched to a gene. CDR1 is SEHNR and CDR2 is FQNEAQ in the germline V gene (reference sequence). CDR3 amino acids: CASSVGTSGRIRADTQYF. The CDR3 nucleotides are TGTGCCAGCAGCGTCGGGACTAGCGGGAGAATTCGCGCAGATACGCAGTATTTT.